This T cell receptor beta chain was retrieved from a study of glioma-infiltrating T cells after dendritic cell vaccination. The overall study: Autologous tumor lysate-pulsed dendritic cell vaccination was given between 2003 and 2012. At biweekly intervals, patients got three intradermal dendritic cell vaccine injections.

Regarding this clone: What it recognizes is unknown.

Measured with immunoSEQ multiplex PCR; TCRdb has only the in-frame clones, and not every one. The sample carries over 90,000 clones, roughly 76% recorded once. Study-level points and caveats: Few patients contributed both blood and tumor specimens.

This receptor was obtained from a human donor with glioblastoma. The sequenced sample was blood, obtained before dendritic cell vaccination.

The CDR3 DNA follows: TGTGCCAGCAGCTCCCCCGGGTGGGACAATGAGCAGTTCTTC. Translation: CASSSPGWDNEQFF. The V gene is TRBV7-3, the J gene TRBJ2-1; unclear D gene. V lost 4 bases to trimming and J lost 5 bases, with 12 bases between them. Germline CDR1 SGHTA, CDR2 FQGTGA. The CDR3 runs 14 residues.